These T cell receptor beta chains were read from a single sample in a study of blood T cell repertoires in COVID-19. Assay used: immunoSEQ multiplex PCR; TCRdb lists only in-frame clones, some missing. The repertoire holds over 150,000 clones, with around nine tenths as singletons. Sample: peripheral blood. The source of these receptors is a middle-aged man with active or convalescent COVID-19. Both conserved end residues are part of each CDR3. A D gene is named only where the DNA matches it firmly. Some rows have no size entry. The others give once, few or many, or a class for an expanded clone.

V gene	clone size	J gene	D gene	CDR3 protein	CDR3 DNA
TRBV30	few	TRBJ2-1	.	CAWTSFGGVHNEQFF	TGTGCCTGGACCTCCTTCGGGGGAGTCCACAATGAGCAGTTCTTC
TRBV11-3	once	TRBJ1-1	.	CASGPGDTEAFF	TGTGCCAGCGGGCCAGGGGACACTGAAGCTTTCTTT
TRBV4-2	once	TRBJ1-5	TRBD1	CASSQYRGPNQPQHF	TGTGCCAGCAGCCAATACAGGGGGCCAAATCAGCCCCAGCATTTT
TRBV2	few	TRBJ1-1	.	CASVAGDTEAFF	TGTGCCAGCGTCGCCGGAGACACTGAAGCTTTCTTT
TRBV6-5	.	TRBJ1-2	TRBD1	CASSSSGQGVGYTF	TGTGCCAGCAGCTCTTCGGGACAGGGGGTTGGCTACACCTTC
TRBV3-1/TRBV3-2	.	TRBJ1-2	.	CASSHEGVTGTTGYGYTF	TGTGCCAGCAGCCACGAGGGGGTCACCGGGACAACTGGCTATGGCTACACCTTC
TRBV4-2	.	TRBJ2-1	TRBD2	CASSQDSSGGASYNEQFF	TGTGCCAGCAGCCAAGACTCGAGCGGGGGGGCCTCCTACAATGAGCAGTTCTTC
TRBV7-3	.	TRBJ2-5	TRBD2	CASSLNAGGKETQYF	TGTGCCAGCAGCTTAAACGCGGGGGGCAAAGAGACCCAGTACTTC
TRBV11-3	.	TRBJ1-4	.	CASSSEGKLFF	TGTGCCAGCAGCTCGGAGGGAAAACTGTTTTTT
TRBV7-2	.	TRBJ2-3	TRBD2	CASSLAAGGSTDTQYF	TGTGCCAGCAGCTTAGCAGCGGGGGGAAGCACAGATACGCAGTATTTT
TRBV30	.	TRBJ2-7	TRBD1	CAWSFWTGGSYEQYF	TGTGCCTGGAGTTTTTGGACAGGGGGCTCCTACGAGCAGTACTTC
TRBV19	.	TRBJ2-2	.	CASSRLPYYGELFF	TGTGCCAGTAGTAGACTCCCCTATTACGGGGAGCTGTTTTTT
TRBV5-6	.	TRBJ1-5	TRBD1	CASSPSRQGLNQPQHF	TGTGCCAGCAGTCCGAGCCGACAGGGGCTGAATCAGCCCCAGCATTTT
TRBV27	.	TRBJ2-5	.	CASSFRGETQYF	TGTGCCAGCAGTTTCAGGGGAGAGACCCAGTACTTC
TRBV28	.	TRBJ1-4	.	CASSLAGSPASNEKLFF	TGTGCCAGCAGTTTAGCCGGGTCCCCAGCCTCTAATGAAAAACTGTTTTTT
TRBV3-1/TRBV3-2	.	TRBJ1-6	.	CASSQGPSPLHF	TGTGCCAGCAGCCAGGGGCCGTCACCCCTCCACTTT
TRBV23-1	.	TRBJ2-1	.	CASSLGGTYNEQFF	TGCGCCAGCAGCCTGGGGGGTACCTACAATGAGCAGTTCTTC